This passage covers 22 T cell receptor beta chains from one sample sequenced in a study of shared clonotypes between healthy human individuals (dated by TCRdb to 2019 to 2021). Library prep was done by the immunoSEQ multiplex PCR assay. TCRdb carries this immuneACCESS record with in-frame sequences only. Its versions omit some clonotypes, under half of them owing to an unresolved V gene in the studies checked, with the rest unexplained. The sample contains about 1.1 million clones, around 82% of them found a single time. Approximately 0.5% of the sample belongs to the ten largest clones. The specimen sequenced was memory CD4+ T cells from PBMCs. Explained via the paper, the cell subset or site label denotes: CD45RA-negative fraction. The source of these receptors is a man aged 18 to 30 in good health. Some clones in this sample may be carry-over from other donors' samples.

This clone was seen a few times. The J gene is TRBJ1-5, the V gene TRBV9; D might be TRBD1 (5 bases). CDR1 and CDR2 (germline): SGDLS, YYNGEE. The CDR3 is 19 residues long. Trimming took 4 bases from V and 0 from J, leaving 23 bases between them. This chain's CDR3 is CASSFRTGAETYSNQPQHF. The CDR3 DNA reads TGTGCCAGCAGCTTCAGAACCGGGGCGGAGACATATAGCAATCAGCCCCAGCATTTT.

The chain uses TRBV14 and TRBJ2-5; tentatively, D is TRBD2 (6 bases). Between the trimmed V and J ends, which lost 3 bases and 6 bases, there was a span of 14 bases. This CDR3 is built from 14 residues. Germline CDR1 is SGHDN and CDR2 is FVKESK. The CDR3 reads CASSQGGVGKTQYF. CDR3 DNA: TGTGCCAGCAGCCAGGGGGGTGTGGGTAAGACCCAGTACTTC. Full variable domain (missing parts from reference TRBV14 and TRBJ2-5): EAGVTQFPSHSVIEKGQTVTLRCDPISGHDNLYWYRRVMGKEIKFLLHFVKESKQDESGMPNNRFLAERTGGTYSTLKVQPAELEDSGVYFCASSQGGVGKTQYFGPGTRLLVL.

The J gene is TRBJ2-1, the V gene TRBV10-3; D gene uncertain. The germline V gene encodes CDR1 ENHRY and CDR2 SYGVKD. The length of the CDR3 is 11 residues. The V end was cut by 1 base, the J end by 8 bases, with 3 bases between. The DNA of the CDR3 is TGTGCCATCAGTGAGTACGATGAGCAGTTCTTC. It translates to CAISEYDEQFF.

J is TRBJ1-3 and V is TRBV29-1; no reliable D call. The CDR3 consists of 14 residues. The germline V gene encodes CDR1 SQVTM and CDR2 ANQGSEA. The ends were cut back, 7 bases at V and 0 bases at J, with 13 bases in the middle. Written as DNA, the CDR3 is TGCAGCGCTGCGGCCCGGTACTCTGGAAACACCATATATTTT. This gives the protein CSAAARYSGNTIYF.

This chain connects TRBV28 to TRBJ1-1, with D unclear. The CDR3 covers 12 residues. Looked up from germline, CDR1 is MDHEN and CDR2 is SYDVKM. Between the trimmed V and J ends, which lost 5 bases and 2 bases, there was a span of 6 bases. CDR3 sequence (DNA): TGTGCCAGCAGTATTGCTAACACTGAAGCTTTCTTT. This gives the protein CASSIANTEAFF.

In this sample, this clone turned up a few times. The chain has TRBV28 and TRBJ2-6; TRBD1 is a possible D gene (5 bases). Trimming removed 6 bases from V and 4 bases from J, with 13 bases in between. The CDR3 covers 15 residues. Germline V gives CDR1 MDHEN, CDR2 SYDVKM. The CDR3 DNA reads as TGTGCCAGCAGCCCCGGACACACCGGGGCCAACGTCCTGACTTTC. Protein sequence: CASSPGHTGANVLTF.

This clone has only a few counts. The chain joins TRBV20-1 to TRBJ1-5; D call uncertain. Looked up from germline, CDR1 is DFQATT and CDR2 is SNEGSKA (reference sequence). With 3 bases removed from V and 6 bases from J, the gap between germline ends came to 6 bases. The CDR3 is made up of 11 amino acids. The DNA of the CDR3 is TGCAGTGCTAGGGGTAGTCAGCCCCAGCATTTT. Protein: CSARGSQPQHF.

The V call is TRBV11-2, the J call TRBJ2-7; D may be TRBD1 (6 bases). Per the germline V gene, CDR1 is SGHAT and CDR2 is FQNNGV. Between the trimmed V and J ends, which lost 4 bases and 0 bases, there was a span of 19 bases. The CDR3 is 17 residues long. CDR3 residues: CASSSTTTGSFSYEQYF. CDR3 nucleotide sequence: TGTGCCAGCAGCTCTACTACCACAGGGTCTTTCTCCTACGAGCAGTACTTC. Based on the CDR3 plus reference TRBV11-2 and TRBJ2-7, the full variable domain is EAGVAQSPRYKIIEKRQSVAFWCNPISGHATLYWYQQILGQGPKLLIQFQNNGVVDDSQLPKDRFSAERLKGVDSTLKIQPAKLEDSAVYLCASSSTTTGSFSYEQYFGPGTRLTVT.

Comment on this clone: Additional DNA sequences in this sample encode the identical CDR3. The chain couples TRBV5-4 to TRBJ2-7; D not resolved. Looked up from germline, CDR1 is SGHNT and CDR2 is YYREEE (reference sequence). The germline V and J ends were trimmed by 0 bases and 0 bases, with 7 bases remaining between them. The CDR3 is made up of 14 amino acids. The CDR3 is CASSLGSSSYEQYF. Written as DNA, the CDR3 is TGTGCCAGCAGCTTGGGGTCGAGCTCCTACGAGCAGTACTTC. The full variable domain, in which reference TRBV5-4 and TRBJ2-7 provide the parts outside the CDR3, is ETGVTQSPTHLIKTRGQQVTLRCSSQSGHNTVSWYQQALGQGPQFIFQYYREEENGRGNFPPRFSGLQFPNYSSELNVNALELDDSALYLCASSLGSSSYEQYFGPGTRLTVT.

As DNA, the CDR3 is TGTGCCAGCAGCTTAAGTCCGACAGGGGGCGGCTATGGCTACACCTTC. This translates into CASSLSPTGGGYGYTF. The chain has TRBV7-2 and TRBJ1-2, with TRBD1 identical over 10 bases. Germline CDR1 is SGHTA and CDR2 is FQGNSA. The CDR3 sequence is 16 residues long. After removal of 2 bases from V and 4 bases from J, the junction contained 7 bases not matched to a gene.

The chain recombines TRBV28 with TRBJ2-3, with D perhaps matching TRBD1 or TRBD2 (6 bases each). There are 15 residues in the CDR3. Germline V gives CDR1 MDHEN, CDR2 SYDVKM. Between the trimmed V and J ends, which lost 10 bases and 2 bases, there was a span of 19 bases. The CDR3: CATIRGGTSTDTQYF. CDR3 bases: TGTGCCACCATTCGAGGGGGGACTTCCACAGATACGCAGTATTTT.

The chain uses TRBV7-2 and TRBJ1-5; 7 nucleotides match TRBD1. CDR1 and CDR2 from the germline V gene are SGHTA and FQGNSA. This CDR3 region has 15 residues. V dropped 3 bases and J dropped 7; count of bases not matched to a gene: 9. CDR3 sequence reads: CASSFDRAGGQPQHF. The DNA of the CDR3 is TGTGCCAGCAGCTTCGACAGGGCAGGTGGCCAGCCCCAGCATTTT.

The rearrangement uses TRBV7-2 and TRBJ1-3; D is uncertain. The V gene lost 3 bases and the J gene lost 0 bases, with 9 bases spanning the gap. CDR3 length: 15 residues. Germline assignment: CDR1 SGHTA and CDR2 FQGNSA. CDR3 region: CASSLAQSSGNTIYF. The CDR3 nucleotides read TGTGCCAGCAGCTTGGCACAGAGCTCTGGAAACACCATATATTTT.

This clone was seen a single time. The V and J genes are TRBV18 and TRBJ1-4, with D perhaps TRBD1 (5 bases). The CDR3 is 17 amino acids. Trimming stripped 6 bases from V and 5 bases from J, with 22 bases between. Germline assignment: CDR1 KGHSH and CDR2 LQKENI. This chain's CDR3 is CASSLGVGFGGNEKLFF. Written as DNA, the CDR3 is TGTGCCAGCTCGCTGGGGGTCGGATTCGGGGGAAATGAAAAACTGTTTTTT.

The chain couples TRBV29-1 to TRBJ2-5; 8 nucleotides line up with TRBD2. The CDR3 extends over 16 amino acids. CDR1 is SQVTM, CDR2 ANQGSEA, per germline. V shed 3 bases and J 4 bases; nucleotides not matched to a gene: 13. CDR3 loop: CSVEGTRKRETETQYF. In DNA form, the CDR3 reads TGCAGCGTTGAGGGGACTAGGAAAAGAGAGACAGAGACCCAGTACTTC.

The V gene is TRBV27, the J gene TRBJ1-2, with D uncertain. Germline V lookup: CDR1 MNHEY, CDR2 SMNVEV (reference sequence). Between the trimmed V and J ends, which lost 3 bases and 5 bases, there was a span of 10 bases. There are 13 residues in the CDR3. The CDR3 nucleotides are TGTGCCAGCAGTTTGAACGGTGCTTATGGCTACACCTTC. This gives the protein CASSLNGAYGYTF.

CDR3 region: CASPSATVSTDTQYF. CDR3 DNA sequence: TGTGCCAGCCCCAGTGCGACGGTTAGCACAGATACGCAGTATTTT. The rearrangement joins TRBV6-1 to TRBJ2-3; D is unresolved. Trimming took 8 bases from V and 0 from J, leaving 15 bases between them. Germline lookup yields CDR1 MNHNS and CDR2 SASEGT. This CDR3 has 15 amino acids.

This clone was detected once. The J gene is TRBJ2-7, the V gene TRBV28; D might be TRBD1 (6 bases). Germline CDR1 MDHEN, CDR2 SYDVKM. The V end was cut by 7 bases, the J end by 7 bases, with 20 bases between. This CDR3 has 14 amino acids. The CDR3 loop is CASIRGQSPEEQYF. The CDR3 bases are TGTGCCAGCATCAGAGGACAGTCCCCTGAAGAGCAGTACTTC. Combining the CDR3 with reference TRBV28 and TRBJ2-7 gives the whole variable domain DVKVTQSSRYLVKRTGEKVFLECVQDMDHENMFWYRQDPGLGLRLIYFSYDVKMKEKGDIPEGYSVSREKKERFSLILESASTNQTSMYLCASIRGQSPEEQYFGPGTRLTVT.

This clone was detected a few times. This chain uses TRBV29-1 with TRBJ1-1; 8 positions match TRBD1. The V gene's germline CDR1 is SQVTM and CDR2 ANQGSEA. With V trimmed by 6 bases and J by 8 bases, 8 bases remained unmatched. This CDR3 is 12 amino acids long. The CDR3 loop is CSVQRQGPEAFF. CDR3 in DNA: TGCAGCGTACAACGACAGGGGCCCGAAGCTTTCTTT.

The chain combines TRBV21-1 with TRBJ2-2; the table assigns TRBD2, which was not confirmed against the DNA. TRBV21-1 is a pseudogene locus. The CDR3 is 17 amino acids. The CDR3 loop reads CASSKAMASGSSGELFF. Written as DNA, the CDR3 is TGTGCCAGCAGCAAAGCTATGGCTAGCGGGAGTTCCGGGGAGCTGTTTTTT.

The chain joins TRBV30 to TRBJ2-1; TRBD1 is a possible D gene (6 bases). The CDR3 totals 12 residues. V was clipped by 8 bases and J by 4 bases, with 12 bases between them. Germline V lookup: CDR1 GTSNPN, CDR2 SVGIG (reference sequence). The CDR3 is CATAGVYNEQFF. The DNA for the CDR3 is TGTGCCACGGCAGGGGTATACAATGAGCAGTTCTTC. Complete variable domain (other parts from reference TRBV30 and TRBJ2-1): SQTIHQWPATLVQPVGSPLSLECTVEGTSNPNLYWYRQAAGRGLQLLFYSVGIGQISSEVPQNLSASRPQDRQFILSSKKLLLSDSGFYLCATAGVYNEQFFGPGTRLTVL.

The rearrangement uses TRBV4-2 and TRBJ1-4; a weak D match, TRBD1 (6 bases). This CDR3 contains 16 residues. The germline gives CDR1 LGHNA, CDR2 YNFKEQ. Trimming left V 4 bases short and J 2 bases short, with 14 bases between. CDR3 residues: CASSRPMDSTNEKLFF. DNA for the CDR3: TGTGCCAGCAGCCGGCCGATGGACAGCACTAATGAAAAACTGTTTTTT.